Shown below are 28 T cell receptor beta chains from a single sample sequenced in a study of human CD4 T cells and Enterobacteriaceae. After 6-7 days, proliferating activated T cells were FACS-sorted as CFSE-low CD25+ ICOS+ cells. Memory CD4+ T cells were CFSE-labeled and cultured 2:1 with antigen-pulsed autologous monocytes. The memory gate held CD4+ cells that were not CD45RA+CCR7+CD95- naive cells, over 95% pure. Data came from immunoSEQ multiplex PCR; TCRdb stores just in-frame clones and leaves some out. The sample includes fewer than 450 clones, around two fifths of them seen just once. Sequencing was done on a sample of bacteria-reactive CD4+ T cells grown in culture. Subset noted: CFSE-low proliferating memory CD4 T cells sorted after in vitro stimulation with a heat-inactivated bacterium or M. tuberculosis lysate. The receptors derive from a human donor in good health.

The genes are TRBV5-1 and TRBJ2-1; 10 nucleotides line up with TRBD2. CDR3 size: 15 residues. Germline-derived CDR1 and CDR2 are SGHRS and YFSETQ. V trimming: 4 bases; J trimming: 6 bases; junction bases outside the gene matches: 7. The CDR3 region is CASSDLAGVTNEQFF. The CDR3 region has the DNA TGCGCCAGCAGCGATCTAGCGGGAGTCACCAATGAGCAGTTCTTC.

This sequence joins TRBV7-9 and TRBJ2-1; TRBD1 agrees at 9 bases. Looked up from germline, CDR1 is SEHNR and CDR2 is FQNEAQ (reference sequence). The CDR3 runs to 14 residues. The V gene end was trimmed by 5 bases and the J gene end by 5 bases; junction bases not matched to a gene: 4. The CDR3 coding sequence is TGTGCCAGCAGCGAAGGGACAGGGAACAATGAGCAGTTCTTC. It translates to CASSEGTGNNEQFF.

This clone is labeled hyperexpanded. The J gene is TRBJ2-5, the V gene TRBV27, with 9 bases aligning to TRBD1. The CDR3 consists of 15 residues. The V gene end was trimmed by 2 bases and the J gene end by 1 base; junction bases not matched to a gene: 2. Germline CDR1 is MNHEY and CDR2 is SMNVEV (reference sequence). The CDR3 is CASSLGQGSQETQYF. In DNA, the CDR3 is TGTGCCAGCAGTTTAGGACAGGGGTCCCAAGAGACCCAGTACTTC.

This clone was recorded a few times. The chain joins TRBV27 to TRBJ2-5, with D maybe TRBD2 (6 bases). CDR1 is MNHEY, CDR2 SMNVEV, per germline (reference sequence). The CDR3 covers 15 residues. V was clipped by 0 bases and J by 2 bases, with 10 bases between them. CDR3 region: CASSLSTSHQETQYF. The CDR3 region has the DNA TGTGCCAGCAGTTTATCAACTAGCCATCAAGAGACCCAGTACTTC.

The chain links TRBV6-1 to TRBJ1-5; tentative D call: TRBD1 (6 bases). Germline V gives CDR1 MNHNS, CDR2 SASEGT. V was pared by 5 bases and J by 0 bases, with 8 bases between. This CDR3 region has 14 residues. The DNA for the CDR3 is TGTGCCAGCAGTCGGACAGCTAGCAATCAGCCCCAGCATTTT. This gives the protein CASSRTASNQPQHF.

This clone has a handful of counts. V usage is TRBV19 and J usage is TRBJ2-7; D remains ambiguous. CDR1 and CDR2 (germline): LNHDA, SQIVND (reference sequence). V gave up 4 bases and J gave up 2 bases, with 9 bases separating them. The CDR3 contains 13 residues. DNA for the CDR3: TGTGCCAGTAGTACCCTAACAGCCTACGAGCAGTACTTC. This codes for CASSTLTAYEQYF.

This clone ranks as medium-sized. The chain uses TRBV7-2 and TRBJ2-3, with 7 bases fitting TRBD1. This CDR3 contains 16 residues. With 1 base clipped from V and 2 bases from J, the junction kept 6 bases outside the gene matches. The V gene's germline CDR1 is SGHTA and CDR2 FQGNSA. The CDR3 here is CASSLGGRGFTDTQYF. CDR3 bases: TGTGCCAGCAGCTTAGGTGGCAGGGGGTTCACAGATACGCAGTATTTT.

This chain connects TRBV21-1 to TRBJ2-1. TRBV21-1 is labeled a pseudogene. CDR3 length: 15 residues. The CDR3 here is CASRIPDHSDNEQFF. In DNA, the CDR3 is TGTGCCAGCAGAATTCCTGACCATTCCGACAATGAGCAGTTCTTC.

This clone appeared once. The rearrangement links TRBV6-5 to TRBJ2-3; tentatively, D is TRBD2 (5 bases). The CDR3 runs to 14 residues. Germline lookup yields CDR1 MNHEY and CDR2 SVGAGI. V was clipped by 8 bases and J by 2 bases, with 14 bases between them. The CDR3 here is CASCPTTITDTQYF. The CDR3 DNA reads TGTGCCAGCTGCCCGACTACAATCACAGATACGCAGTATTTT.

A few counts support this clone. The rearrangement joins TRBV6-5 to TRBJ2-1, with 13 bases fitting TRBD2. CDR1 and CDR2 from the germline V gene are MNHEY and SVGAGI. The CDR3 totals 15 residues. The ends lost 6 bases at V and 4 bases at J; junction bases unmatched: 3. The CDR3 DNA is TGTGCCAGCAGCCCGGGACTAGCGGGATACAATGAGCAGTTCTTC. Protein sequence: CASSPGLAGYNEQFF.

The chain is built from TRBV6-5 and TRBJ2-1, with 8 bases lining up with TRBD1. The CDR3 length is 15 residues. The germline V gene has CDR1 MNHEY and CDR2 SVGAGI. V lost 2 bases, J lost 5 bases, and 5 bases stayed unmatched. CDR3 in amino acids: CASSYSGQGNNEQFF. CDR3 sequence (DNA): TGTGCCAGCAGTTACAGTGGACAGGGAAACAATGAGCAGTTCTTC.

This clone was observed a handful of times. The rearrangement uses TRBV10-3 and TRBJ1-4; D uncertain. Per the germline V gene, CDR1 is ENHRY and CDR2 is SYGVKD. The length of the CDR3 is 16 residues. V lost 0 bases, J lost 10 bases, and 18 bases lay in between. The CDR3 DNA follows: TGTGCCATCAGTGAGTCGCCCGGTGGAAGCCCAGGAAAACTGTTTTTT. Its translation is CAISESPGGSPGKLFF.

This clone showed up just once. CDR3 loop: CARSPRRGSYGYTF. The CDR3 bases are TGTGCCAGAAGCCCCCGCCGGGGGAGCTATGGCTACACCTTC. J is TRBJ1-2 and V is TRBV5-8; tentative D call: TRBD1 (5 bases). Trimming cost V 8 bases and J 4 bases, with 18 bases left between them. The germline gives CDR1 SGHTS, CDR2 YDEGEE. This CDR3 contains 14 residues.

This clone qualifies as large. The chain employs TRBV5-1 and TRBJ1-2, with a possible D match to TRBD1 (6 bases). Germline V gene lookup returns CDR1 SGHRS and CDR2 YFSETQ. This CDR3 is 13 amino acids long. V lost 4 bases, J lost 4 bases, and 11 bases lay in between. The CDR3 reads CASSQQGAYGYTF. The CDR3 nucleotides are TGCGCCAGCAGCCAACAGGGTGCCTATGGCTACACCTTC.

In its sample, this clone is medium-sized (0.01 to 0.1%). The chain couples TRBV27 to TRBJ2-5, with TRBD1 matching over 7 bases. V shed 0 bases and J 1 base; nucleotides not matched to a gene: 2. CDR1 is MNHEY, CDR2 SMNVEV, per germline (reference sequence). This CDR3 is built from 15 residues. DNA for the CDR3: TGTGCCAGCAGTTTATCACGGGACAGCCAAGAGACCCAGTACTTC. Its translation is CASSLSRDSQETQYF.

This clone was found a few times. The gene calls are TRBV7-9 and TRBJ1-5; 11 bases are shared with TRBD1. The CDR3 sequence is 14 residues long. J lost 6 bases, V lost 5 bases, and 3 bases had no gene match. Germline lookup yields CDR1 SEHNR and CDR2 FQNEAQ (reference sequence). CDR3 DNA: TGTGCCAGCAGCCAGGGACAGGGGGGTCAGCCCCAGCATTTT. Its translation: CASSQGQGGQPQHF.

The J gene is TRBJ2-3, the V gene TRBV6-6, with 8 bases fitting TRBD1. The length of the CDR3 is 14 residues. V dropped 5 bases and J dropped 5; count of bases not matched to a gene: 6. Germline assignment: CDR1 MNHNY and CDR2 SVGAGI (reference sequence). The CDR3 protein is CASSRTGLRDTQYF. As DNA, the CDR3 is TGTGCCAGCAGTCGGACAGGGTTAAGAGATACGCAGTATTTT.

V gene TRBV6-4 combines with J gene TRBJ2-7; no reliable D call. The germline V gene has CDR1 MRHNA and CDR2 SNTAGT. Trimming pared 6 bases from V and 6 bases from J, leaving 12 bases between. The CDR3 covers 12 residues. The CDR3 nucleotides read TGTGCCAGCAGCCCCGTAGGTCGCGAGCAGTACTTC. This sequence encodes CASSPVGREQYF.

This sequence joins TRBV7-9 and TRBJ2-5; tentative D call: TRBD2 (6 bases). The CDR3 has 17 amino acids. Germline V gene lookup returns CDR1 SEHNR and CDR2 FQNEAQ (reference sequence). Between the trimmed V and J ends, which lost 5 bases and 2 bases, there was a span of 21 bases. The CDR3 region has the DNA TGTGCCAGCAGCCTAGGCCGGGACTTTGGGGGGCAAGAGACCCAGTACTTC. It yields the protein CASSLGRDFGGQETQYF.

The V gene is TRBV27, the J gene TRBJ2-2, with unresolved D. CDR3 size: 15 residues. Between the trimmed V and J ends, which lost 3 bases and 4 bases, there was a span of 12 bases. Germline loops: CDR1 MNHEY, CDR2 SMNVEV (reference sequence). The CDR3: CASSLSPSFTGELFF. The CDR3 DNA sequence: TGTGCCAGCAGTTTGTCCCCCAGTTTCACCGGGGAGCTGTTTTTT.

J is TRBJ2-2 and V is TRBV2; TRBD2 agrees at 7 bases. The CDR3 covers 15 residues. Germline V gives CDR1 SNHLY, CDR2 FYNNEI. J lost 7 bases, V lost 4 bases, and 9 bases had no gene match. CDR3 bases: TGTGCCAGCAGTGTATTCGGGGAGGGCGGCGGGGAGCTGTTTTTT. It is translated as CASSVFGEGGGELFF.

The genes are TRBV5-6 and TRBJ2-1; 12 bases are shared with TRBD2. CDR1 SGHDT and CDR2 YYEEEE come from the germline V gene. This CDR3 has 17 amino acids. The J segment lost 3 bases and the V segment lost 1 base, leaving 5 bases of the junction unmatched. DNA of the CDR3: TGTGCCAGCAGCTTGATGTCTAGCGGGAGGGACTACAATGAGCAGTTCTTC. It translates to CASSLMSSGRDYNEQFF. The entire variable domain, with the rest obtained from reference TRBV5-6 and TRBJ2-1, is as follows: DAGVTQSPTHLIKTRGQQVTLRCSPKSGHDTVSWYQQALGQGPQFIFQYYEEEERQRGNFPDRFSGHQFPNYSSELNVNALLLGDSALYLCASSLMSSGRDYNEQFFGPGTRLTVL.

There are a few counts of this clone. V is TRBV11-3 and J is TRBJ2-2; D is undetermined. Germline lookup yields CDR1 SGHNT and CDR2 YENEEA. The ends were cut back, 1 base at V and 7 bases at J, with 10 bases in the middle. The CDR3 consists of 14 residues. The CDR3 spells CASSLVRAHGELFF. The DNA for the CDR3 is TGTGCCAGCAGCTTAGTACGGGCGCACGGGGAGCTGTTTTTT.

This clone was seen a handful of times. The chain joins TRBV5-1 to TRBJ2-1; no reliable D call. CDR3 length: 14 residues. Germline lookup yields CDR1 SGHRS and CDR2 YFSETQ. Trimming removed 0 bases at V and 5 bases at J, with 9 bases between. This chain's CDR3 is CASSLATNDNEQFF. CDR3 sequence (DNA): TGCGCCAGCAGCTTGGCAACCAATGACAATGAGCAGTTCTTC.

The rearrangement links TRBV4-2 to TRBJ2-7, with TRBD2 matching 7 bases. In germline, CDR1 is LGHNA, CDR2 YNFKEQ. The CDR3 extends over 17 amino acids. J gave up 0 bases and V 3 bases, and 11 bases lay outside the gene matches. The CDR3 spells CASSQNVGGLDSYEQYF. The CDR3 nucleotides are TGTGCCAGCAGCCAGAATGTGGGAGGGCTGGACTCCTACGAGCAGTACTTC.

The chain is built from TRBV7-2 and TRBJ2-3; the D gene is possibly TRBD1 (6 bases). The germline V gene has CDR1 SGHTA and CDR2 FQGNSA. Trimming shortened V by 5 bases and J by 0 bases, and 18 bases separated the two germline ends. This CDR3 contains 17 residues. CDR3 protein: CASSHTRGSTSTDTQYF. Written as DNA, the CDR3 is TGTGCCAGCAGCCATACCAGGGGCAGCACTAGCACAGATACGCAGTATTTT.

The table lists this clone with a few counts. J is TRBJ1-6 and V is TRBV6-5, with D possibly being TRBD1 (6 bases). This CDR3 is 16 amino acids long. V was pared by 2 bases and J by 8 bases, with 16 bases between. Per germline, CDR1 MNHEY and CDR2 SVGAGI. CDR3 nucleotide sequence: TGTGCCAGCAGTTACCAAGGTGGCAGGGGAGATTCACCCCTCCACTTT. Its protein product is CASSYQGGRGDSPLHF.

The chain recombines TRBV2 with TRBJ2-7; maybe TRBD1 (6 bases). The germline V gene has CDR1 SNHLY and CDR2 FYNNEI. The CDR3 spans 11 residues. With 6 bases removed from V and 3 bases from J, the gap between germline ends came to 6 bases. The CDR3, as DNA: TGTGCCAGCAGGGGACACTACGAGCAGTACTTC. This gives the protein CASRGHYEQYF.